The clone carrying this T cell receptor (beta chain) was found a few times. What it binds is unknown. This sample stems from a study of T cells in narcolepsy. Study context: Donors had narcolepsy type 1 or type 2, or were healthy controls. General study points: No autoreactive T cell clone sequences appeared in some memory CD4+ repertoires. Comparing one patient's CSF and blood CD4+ clonotypes highlighted HCRT- and TRIB2-specific autoreactive clonotypes. Autoreactive clonotypes reportedly recurred in blood of same and different patients, not controls.

CDR1 and CDR2 from the germline V gene are SGHTA and FQGNSA. V was trimmed by 4 bases and J by 5 bases, leaving 15 bases between them. This CDR3 has 15 amino acids. The method was immunoSEQ multiplex PCR; TCRdb's version includes in-frame clones alone and lacks a portion of them. The data hold under 40,000 clones, with roughly four fifths observed a single time. The sequence derives from a human donor in good health. This chain links TRBV7-2 with TRBJ2-1; D perhaps matches TRBD2 (6 bases). The material sequenced was memory (CD45RA-) CD4+ T cells from blood. CDR3 protein: CASSSRMGRNNEQFF. Here the CDR3 DNA reads TGTGCCAGCAGCTCGAGAATGGGGAGGAACAATGAGCAGTTCTTC.